This TCR beta chain was sequenced in a study of T cell responses to AZD1222 COVID-19 vaccine. Study-level results: Vaccination with two AZD1222 doses was followed by a rise in Spike-specific TCR breadth and depth. Donors were largely white British and mainly female; clonal diversity was possibly underestimated.

Germline assignment: CDR1 SGDLS and CDR2 YYNGEE. The length of the CDR3 is 16 residues. Trimming at V came to 0 bases and at J to 2 bases, leaving 5 bases not matched to a gene. Worth noting for this clone: Its specificity is unknown.

Only in-frame clones appear in the TCRdb table, and some are missing; sequencing was by immunoSEQ multiplex PCR. The sample holds tens of thousands of clones, 86% seen once. This chain joins TRBV9 and TRBJ2-1; 7 positions match TRBD2. This specimen was peripheral blood, taken on day 0 of AZD1222 vaccination. This TCR derives from an adult in good health. The CDR3 loop is CASSVGASGAYNEQFF. CDR3 DNA: TGTGCCAGCAGCGTAGGGGCTAGCGGCGCCTACAATGAGCAGTTCTTC.